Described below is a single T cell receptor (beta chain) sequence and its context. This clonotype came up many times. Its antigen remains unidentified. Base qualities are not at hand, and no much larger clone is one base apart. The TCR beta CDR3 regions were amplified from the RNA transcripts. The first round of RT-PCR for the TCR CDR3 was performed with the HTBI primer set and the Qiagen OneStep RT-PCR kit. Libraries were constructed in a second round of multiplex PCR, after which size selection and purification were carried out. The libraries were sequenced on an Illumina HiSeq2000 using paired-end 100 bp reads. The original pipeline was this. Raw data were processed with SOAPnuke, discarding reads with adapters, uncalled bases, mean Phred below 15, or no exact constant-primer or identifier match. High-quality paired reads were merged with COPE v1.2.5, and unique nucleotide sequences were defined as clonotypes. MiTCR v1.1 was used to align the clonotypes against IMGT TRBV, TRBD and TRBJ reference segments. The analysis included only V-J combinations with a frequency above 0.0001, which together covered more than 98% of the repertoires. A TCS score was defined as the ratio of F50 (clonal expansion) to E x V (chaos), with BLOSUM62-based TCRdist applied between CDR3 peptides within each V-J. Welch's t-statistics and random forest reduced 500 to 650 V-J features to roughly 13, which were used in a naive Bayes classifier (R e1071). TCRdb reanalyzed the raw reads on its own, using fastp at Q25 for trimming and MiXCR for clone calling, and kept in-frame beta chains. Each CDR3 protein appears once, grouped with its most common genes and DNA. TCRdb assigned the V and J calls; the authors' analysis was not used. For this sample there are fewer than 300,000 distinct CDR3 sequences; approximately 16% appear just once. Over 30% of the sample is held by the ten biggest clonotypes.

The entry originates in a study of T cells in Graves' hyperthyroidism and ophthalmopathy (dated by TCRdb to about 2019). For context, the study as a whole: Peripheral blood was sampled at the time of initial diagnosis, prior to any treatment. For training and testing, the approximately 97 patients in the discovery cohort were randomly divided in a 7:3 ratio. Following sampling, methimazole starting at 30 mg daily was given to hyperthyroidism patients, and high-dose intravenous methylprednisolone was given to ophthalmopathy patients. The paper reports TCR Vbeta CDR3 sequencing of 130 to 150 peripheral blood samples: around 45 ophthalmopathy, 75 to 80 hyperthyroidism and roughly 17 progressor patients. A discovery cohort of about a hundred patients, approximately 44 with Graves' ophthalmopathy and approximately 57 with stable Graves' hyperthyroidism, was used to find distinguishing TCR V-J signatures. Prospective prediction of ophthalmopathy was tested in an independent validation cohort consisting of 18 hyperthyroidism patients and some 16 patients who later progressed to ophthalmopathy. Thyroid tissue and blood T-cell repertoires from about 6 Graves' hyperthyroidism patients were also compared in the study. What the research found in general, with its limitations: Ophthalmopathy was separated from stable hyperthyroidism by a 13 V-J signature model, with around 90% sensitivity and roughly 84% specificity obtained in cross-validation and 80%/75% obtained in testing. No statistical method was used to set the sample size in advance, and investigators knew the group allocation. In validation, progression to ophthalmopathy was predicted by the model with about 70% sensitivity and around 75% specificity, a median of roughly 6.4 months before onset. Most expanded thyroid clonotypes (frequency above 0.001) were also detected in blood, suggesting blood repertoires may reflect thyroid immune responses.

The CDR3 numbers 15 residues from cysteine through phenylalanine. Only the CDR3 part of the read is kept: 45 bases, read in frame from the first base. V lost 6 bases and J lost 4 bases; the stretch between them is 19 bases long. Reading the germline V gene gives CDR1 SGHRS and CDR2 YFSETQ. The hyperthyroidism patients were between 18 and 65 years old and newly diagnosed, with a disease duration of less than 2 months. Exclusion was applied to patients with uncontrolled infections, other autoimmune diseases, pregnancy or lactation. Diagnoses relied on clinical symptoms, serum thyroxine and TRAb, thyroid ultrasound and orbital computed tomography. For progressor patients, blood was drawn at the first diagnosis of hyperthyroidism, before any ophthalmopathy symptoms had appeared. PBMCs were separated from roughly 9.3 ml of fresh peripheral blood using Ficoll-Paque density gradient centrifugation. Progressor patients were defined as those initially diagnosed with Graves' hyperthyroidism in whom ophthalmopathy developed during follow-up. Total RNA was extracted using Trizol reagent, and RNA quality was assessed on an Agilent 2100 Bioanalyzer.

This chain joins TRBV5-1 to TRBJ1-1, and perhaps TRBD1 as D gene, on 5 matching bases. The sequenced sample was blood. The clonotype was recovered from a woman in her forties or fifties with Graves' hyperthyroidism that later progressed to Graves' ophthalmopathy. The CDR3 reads CASTPGEGLGTEAFF. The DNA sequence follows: TGCGCCAGCACCCCTGGAGAGGGGCTGGGCACTGAAGCTTTCTTT.